This TCR beta chain is drawn from a study of T cell changes during pregnancy in multiple sclerosis. TCRdb keeps only in-frame clones here, not all; method: immunoSEQ multiplex PCR. The table has 35,000 to 45,000 clones, around nine tenths seen once. CDR3 length: 16 residues. CDR1 is SEHNR and CDR2 is FQNEAQ in the germline V gene (reference sequence). V lost 2 bases, J lost 1 base, and 14 bases lay in between. Here the sequenced sample was CD8+ T cells from peripheral blood mononuclear cells, taken in the first trimester of pregnancy. V and J are TRBV7-9 and TRBJ1-1; weak D call: TRBD1 (6 bases). This receptor was obtained from a female donor with multiple sclerosis, enrolled in a pregnancy study. The DNA for the CDR3 is TGTGCCAGCAGCTTAATCCCCACAGGGCCGAACACTGAAGCTTTCTTT. Residues: CASSLIPTGPNTEAFF.